A selection of T cell receptor beta chains follows, all from one sample in a study of cytomegalovirus exposure and HLA in healthy donors. Method: immunoSEQ multiplex PCR; TCRdb's copy keeps in-frame clones and lacks some. The data show around 130,000 clones, roughly 80% seen once. Sample: PBMCs. These receptors were collected from a man aged 25 to 45 in good health and CMV-seronegative. Each CDR3 is given with its conserved first and last residue. The order of the fields is V gene, J gene, CDR3 protein.

V gene: TRBV2; J gene: TRBJ2-7; CDR3 protein: CASSEFGTGVSYEQYF
V gene: TRBV7-9; J gene: TRBJ2-7; CDR3 protein: CASSLALAGVYYEQYF
V gene: TRBV7-2; J gene: TRBJ2-1; CDR3 protein: CASSPILQGDEQFF
V gene: TRBV27; J gene: TRBJ1-1; CDR3 protein: CASSPGEVRAFF
V gene: TRBV7-2; J gene: TRBJ2-5; CDR3 protein: CASSLGRSWEQYF
V gene: TRBV28; J gene: TRBJ1-1; CDR3 protein: CASSFEGGRVGGTEAFF
V gene: TRBV15; J gene: TRBJ2-6; CDR3 protein: CATSRDSDSGANGLTF
V gene: TRBV19; J gene: TRBJ2-5; CDR3 protein: CASSIGQGLETQYF
V gene: TRBV7-9; J gene: TRBJ1-1; CDR3 protein: CASSSPRTGFEAFF
V gene: TRBV19; J gene: TRBJ1-5; CDR3 protein: CASAGMRDNQPQHF
V gene: TRBV28; J gene: TRBJ2-5; CDR3 protein: CASSLWTSGQETQYF
V gene: TRBV29-1; J gene: TRBJ2-4; CDR3 protein: CSSRQGNSQYF
V gene: TRBV5-6; J gene: TRBJ2-6; CDR3 protein: CASSSPGSGANGLTF
V gene: TRBV5-8; J gene: TRBJ1-2; CDR3 protein: CASSLGATNYGYTF
V gene: TRBV2; J gene: TRBJ2-5; CDR3 protein: CASSPRTATPGETQYF
V gene: TRBV28; J gene: TRBJ1-1; CDR3 protein: CASSFGRAPEAFF
V gene: TRBV7-2; J gene: TRBJ2-1; CDR3 protein: CASSPRQGTYNEQFF
V gene: TRBV7-9; J gene: TRBJ2-1; CDR3 protein: CSSSDSRQGPDNEQFF
V gene: TRBV6-1; J gene: TRBJ1-5; CDR3 protein: CASSRDRDSNQPQHF
V gene: TRBV11-2; J gene: TRBJ2-4; CDR3 protein: CASSLGGDSQYF
V gene: TRBV18; J gene: TRBJ2-2; CDR3 protein: CASSPNRVLSTGELFF
V gene: TRBV7-8; J gene: TRBJ1-1; CDR3 protein: CASSSWTALNTEAFF
V gene: TRBV11-3; J gene: TRBJ2-2; CDR3 protein: CASSSGLADTGELFF
V gene: TRBV6-5; J gene: TRBJ2-1; CDR3 protein: CASSYEGQGYYEQFF
V gene: TRBV30; J gene: TRBJ1-4; CDR3 protein: CAWKGQGSEKLFF
V gene: TRBV28; J gene: TRBJ2-7; CDR3 protein: CASGTGSYEQYF
V gene: TRBV5-1; J gene: TRBJ2-7; CDR3 protein: CASSPGPGGYEQYF
V gene: TRBV7-2; J gene: TRBJ1-5; CDR3 protein: CASSRGGISNQPQHF
V gene: TRBV15; J gene: TRBJ1-4; CDR3 protein: CATSKRQDNEKLFF
V gene: TRBV30; J gene: TRBJ1-6; CDR3 protein: CAWSLGQSNSPLHF
V gene: TRBV2; J gene: TRBJ2-1; CDR3 protein: CASMAGGNEQFF
V gene: TRBV6-5; J gene: TRBJ1-2; CDR3 protein: CASSFSGHLNYGYTF
V gene: TRBV30; J gene: TRBJ1-4; CDR3 protein: CAWGGTGKLFF
V gene: TRBV19; J gene: TRBJ1-5; CDR3 protein: CASSMDSDQPQHF
V gene: TRBV18; J gene: TRBJ2-5; CDR3 protein: CASSQGLAGGPETQYF
V gene: TRBV10-3; J gene: TRBJ2-7; CDR3 protein: CAITEGQFYEQYF
V gene: TRBV27; J gene: TRBJ1-6; CDR3 protein: CASRPAGGRGGSPLHF
V gene: TRBV4-1; J gene: TRBJ2-2; CDR3 protein: CASNDRGMYSGELFF
V gene: TRBV10-1; J gene: TRBJ1-1; CDR3 protein: CASSDGRGRTEAFF
V gene: TRBV7-2; J gene: TRBJ2-5; CDR3 protein: CASGLQGAETQYF
V gene: TRBV6-6; J gene: TRBJ2-1; CDR3 protein: CASSYRQVPSNEQFF
V gene: TRBV28; J gene: TRBJ1-5; CDR3 protein: CASRGTGGHQPQHF
V gene: TRBV28; J gene: TRBJ1-4; CDR3 protein: CASSYSIATNEKLFF
V gene: TRBV18; J gene: TRBJ2-1; CDR3 protein: CASSPPITGRNLSYNEQFF
V gene: TRBV4-3; J gene: TRBJ2-3; CDR3 protein: CASSQGTAGVTDTQYF
V gene: TRBV11-2; J gene: TRBJ2-7; CDR3 protein: CASTRDRVPGEQYF